The text below deals with one T cell receptor beta chain. The antigen is undetermined. Tumor libraries mostly used 4 to 5 ug genomic DNA, two replicates each. TCRdb's copy holds only in-frame clones and misses some; the assay was immunoSEQ multiplex PCR. The table has 20,000 to 30,000 clones, around a quarter seen once. Trimming took 2 bases from V and 4 from J, leaving 11 bases between them. Germline-derived CDR1 and CDR2 are LNHNV and YYDKDF (reference sequence). CDR3 length: 14 residues. This entry comes from a study of neoadjuvant anti-PD-1 for oral cavity cancer. Study-level results: Each response group had just a few patients in TCR analyses.

Time point of the sample: after neoadjuvant nivolumab, at surgical resection. The chain links TRBV15 to TRBJ1-2; D not resolved. The sample here was tumor tissue, taken after nivolumab (anti-PD-1) treatment. The TCR sequence derives from a person aged 35-79 years with oral cavity squamous cell carcinoma. The CDR3 loop is CATSRSTGVYGYTF. For the CDR3, the DNA is TGTGCCACCAGCAGAAGTACTGGGGTCTATGGCTACACCTTC. The full variable domain, in which reference TRBV15 and TRBJ1-2 provide the parts outside the CDR3, is DAMVIQNPRYQVTQFGKPVTLSCSQTLNHNVMYWYQQKSSQAPKLLFHYYDKDFNNEADTPDNFQSRRPNTSFCFLDIRSPGLGDTAMYLCATSRSTGVYGYTFGSGTRLTVV.